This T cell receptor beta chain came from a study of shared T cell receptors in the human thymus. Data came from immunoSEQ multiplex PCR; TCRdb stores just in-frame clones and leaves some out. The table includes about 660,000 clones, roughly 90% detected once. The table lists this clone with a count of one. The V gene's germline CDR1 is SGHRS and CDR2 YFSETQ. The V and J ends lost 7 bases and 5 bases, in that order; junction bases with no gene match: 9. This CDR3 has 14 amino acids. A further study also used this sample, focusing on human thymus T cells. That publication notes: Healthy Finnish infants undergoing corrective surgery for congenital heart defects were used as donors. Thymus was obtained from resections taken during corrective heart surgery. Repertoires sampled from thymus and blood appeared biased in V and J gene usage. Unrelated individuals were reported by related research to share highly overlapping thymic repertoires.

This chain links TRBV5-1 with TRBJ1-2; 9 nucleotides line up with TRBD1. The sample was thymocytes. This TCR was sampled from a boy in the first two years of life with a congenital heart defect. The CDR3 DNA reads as TGCGCCAGCGGCCTGACAGGGGGAAGTTATGGCTACACCTTC. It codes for CASGLTGGSYGYTF.